The rows below give T cell receptor beta chains drawn from one sample of a study of tumor-infiltrating lymphocytes in localized non-small cell lung cancer. Sequencing used immunoSEQ multiplex PCR; TCRdb keeps in-frame clones, though not all of them. Of more than 15,000 clones listed, around 74% are singletons. Material: lung tumor tissue. The receptors stem from a human donor with non-small cell lung cancer. Each CDR3 is given with its conserved first and last residue. A D gene is named only where the DNA matches it firmly. Size values are once, few and many counts, or a class for expanded clones, and some rows have none.

V gene: TRBV10-3; D gene: TRBD1; J gene: TRBJ1-2; clone size: -; CDR3 DNA: TGTGCCATCAGTGAGTTCCCGACAGGGATGGTTAGCTATGGCTACACCTTC; CDR3 protein: CAISEFPTGMVSYGYTF
V gene: TRBV6-1; D gene: TRBD1; J gene: TRBJ2-3; clone size: -; CDR3 DNA: TGTGCCAGCAGTGCCCGGACAGGGGGCGTAAATACGCAGTATTTT; CDR3 protein: CASSARTGGVNTQYF
V gene: TRBV6-4; D gene: -; J gene: TRBJ2-1; clone size: few; CDR3 DNA: TGTGCCAGCAGTGAAGGGGTCTCGGGGAAAGAGCAGTTCTTC; CDR3 protein: CASSEGVSGKEQFF
V gene: TRBV9; D gene: -; J gene: TRBJ2-3; clone size: -; CDR3 DNA: TGTGCCAGCAGCGTCGGTGGGAGTGGTTTGGATACGCAGTATTTT; CDR3 protein: CASSVGGSGLDTQYF
V gene: TRBV18; D gene: -; J gene: TRBJ1-6; clone size: -; CDR3 DNA: TGTGCCAGCTCACCACAGGGAGGGGGGCATTCACCCCTCCACTTT; CDR3 protein: CASSPQGGGHSPLHF
V gene: TRBV30; D gene: -; J gene: TRBJ2-3; clone size: -; CDR3 DNA: TGTGCCTGGAACTTTGGGGGCACAGATACGCAGTATTTT; CDR3 protein: CAWNFGGTDTQYF
V gene: TRBV4-2; D gene: -; J gene: TRBJ1-4; clone size: -; CDR3 DNA: TGTGCCAGCAGCCAAGGGGGGTTTGGAACAACTAATGAAAAACTGTTTTTT; CDR3 protein: CASSQGGFGTTNEKLFF
V gene: TRBV9; D gene: -; J gene: TRBJ2-5; clone size: -; CDR3 DNA: TGTGCCAGCAGCGTAGGTGGGGGGTACGGGCCCCAAGAGACCCAGTACTTC; CDR3 protein: CASSVGGGYGPQETQYF
V gene: TRBV30; D gene: TRBD2; J gene: TRBJ2-5; clone size: once; CDR3 DNA: TGTGCCTGGAACGAGGGAGGGCAAGAGACCCAGTACTTC; CDR3 protein: CAWNEGGQETQYF
V gene: TRBV4-1; D gene: -; J gene: TRBJ2-5; clone size: -; CDR3 DNA: TGCGCCAGCAGCCAAGAGGGGGGTAGGGCAGGGACCCAGTACTTC; CDR3 protein: CASSQEGGRAGTQYF
V gene: TRBV6-1; D gene: -; J gene: TRBJ1-1; clone size: -; CDR3 DNA: TGTGCCAGCAGTCACAGGGTAGAGACTGAAGCTTTCTTT; CDR3 protein: CASSHRVETEAFF
V gene: TRBV2; D gene: -; J gene: TRBJ2-2; clone size: -; CDR3 DNA: TGTGCCAGCAGTGAAATTGAAGGGGCGAACACCGGGGAGCTGTTTTTT; CDR3 protein: CASSEIEGANTGELFF
V gene: TRBV4-1; D gene: -; J gene: TRBJ1-2; clone size: medium-sized; CDR3 DNA: TGCGCCAGCAGCCAAGACATGGACGGGTATGGCTACACCTTC; CDR3 protein: CASSQDMDGYGYTF
V gene: TRBV10-3; D gene: TRBD1; J gene: TRBJ1-2; clone size: once; CDR3 DNA: TGTGCCATCAGGAAGACAGGGACCAACTATGGCTACACCTTC; CDR3 protein: CAIRKTGTNYGYTF
V gene: TRBV27; D gene: TRBD1; J gene: TRBJ2-7; clone size: -; CDR3 DNA: TGTGCCAGCAGTTTAAGGGGACAGTCTTCCTACGAGCAGTACTTC; CDR3 protein: CASSLRGQSSYEQYF
V gene: TRBV6-5; D gene: TRBD2; J gene: TRBJ2-6; clone size: -; CDR3 DNA: TGTGCCAGCCATGGGGGAGGGACTGGGGCCAACGTCCTGACTTTC; CDR3 protein: CASHGGGTGANVLTF
V gene: TRBV19; D gene: TRBD2; J gene: TRBJ2-3; clone size: -; CDR3 DNA: TGTGCCAGTAGTGGAGAGGGGAGGGAGGCGCAGTATTTT; CDR3 protein: CASSGEGREAQYF
V gene: TRBV6-4; D gene: -; J gene: TRBJ1-1; clone size: -; CDR3 DNA: TGTGCCAGCAGTGCCAGGGAGGACACTGAAGCTTTCTTT; CDR3 protein: CASSAREDTEAFF
V gene: TRBV15; D gene: -; J gene: TRBJ1-1; clone size: -; CDR3 DNA: TGTGCCACCAGCAGAGCTATCTTGTTTGAAGCTTTCTTT; CDR3 protein: CATSRAILFEAFF
V gene: TRBV5-1; D gene: -; J gene: TRBJ1-4; clone size: -; CDR3 DNA: TGCGCCAGCTCCCAGGAGGTTGCAACTAATGAAAAACTGTTTTTT; CDR3 protein: CASSQEVATNEKLFF
V gene: TRBV14; D gene: -; J gene: TRBJ2-7; clone size: -; CDR3 DNA: TGTGCCAGCAGCAGCGCAGGGTTTCCAAGCTCCTACGAGCAGTACTTC; CDR3 protein: CASSSAGFPSSYEQYF
V gene: TRBV28; D gene: -; J gene: TRBJ2-7; clone size: once; CDR3 DNA: TGTGCCAGCAGTTTCTTTGACTACTCCTACGAGCAGTACTTC; CDR3 protein: CASSFFDYSYEQYF
V gene: TRBV6-4; D gene: TRBD1; J gene: TRBJ1-2; clone size: -; CDR3 DNA: TGTGCCAGCAGTGACTCCGGGACAGGTGGCTACACCTTC; CDR3 protein: CASSDSGTGGYTF
V gene: TRBV27; D gene: -; J gene: TRBJ2-2; clone size: -; CDR3 DNA: TGTGCCAGCAGTTTAGGGGCGAACACCGGGGAGCTGTTTTTT; CDR3 protein: CASSLGANTGELFF
V gene: TRBV29-1; D gene: -; J gene: TRBJ1-1; clone size: -; CDR3 DNA: TGCAGCGTTGAGAGGGAGATCGGCACTGAAGCTTTCTTT; CDR3 protein: CSVEREIGTEAFF
V gene: TRBV27; D gene: TRBD1; J gene: TRBJ1-3; clone size: few; CDR3 DNA: TGTGCCAGCAGGACGTCGGGACAGGGAAACACCATATATTTT; CDR3 protein: CASRTSGQGNTIYF
V gene: TRBV7-9; D gene: -; J gene: TRBJ1-2; clone size: medium-sized; CDR3 DNA: TGTGCCAGCAGCCCTCCCGACAACTATGGCTACACCTTC; CDR3 protein: CASSPPDNYGYTF
V gene: TRBV30; D gene: -; J gene: TRBJ2-2; clone size: -; CDR3 DNA: TGTGCCTGGAGTAAGAACACCGGGGAGCTGTTTTTT; CDR3 protein: CAWSKNTGELFF